The 16 T cell receptor beta chains given below trace back to one sample, sequenced in a study of T cell changes during pregnancy in multiple sclerosis. Data came from immunoSEQ multiplex PCR; TCRdb stores just in-frame clones and leaves some out. The sample contains about 22,000 clones, 85% to 95% of which appear only once. This specimen was CD4+ T cells from peripheral blood mononuclear cells, taken in the third trimester of pregnancy. These receptors all come from a female donor with multiple sclerosis, enrolled in a pregnancy study.

This chain links TRBV9 with TRBJ1-1; D gene uncertain. Per the germline V gene, CDR1 is SGDLS and CDR2 is YYNGEE. Trimming cost V 0 bases and J 7 bases, with 13 bases left between them. CDR3 length: 14 amino acids. The CDR3 reads CASSVDPVYGEAFF. The CDR3 DNA reads as TGTGCCAGCAGCGTAGACCCGGTGTACGGTGAAGCTTTCTTT. The full variable domain, rest sourced from reference TRBV9 and TRBJ1-1, is DSGVTQTPKHLITATGQRVTLRCSPRSGDLSVYWYQQSLDQGLQFLIQYYNGEERAKGNILERFSAQQFPDLHSELNLSSLELGDSALYFCASSVDPVYGEAFFGQGTRLTVV.

V is TRBV28 and J is TRBJ2-1; maybe TRBD2 (7 bases). The V gene lost 3 bases and the J gene lost 5 bases, with 14 bases spanning the gap. Per germline, CDR1 MDHEN and CDR2 SYDVKM. The CDR3 is 15 residues long. The CDR3 spells CASSFPGGLHNEQFF. As DNA, the CDR3 is TGTGCCAGCAGTTTCCCGGGGGGCTTGCACAATGAGCAGTTCTTC.

The V call is TRBV5-1, the J call TRBJ1-1, with D possibly matching TRBD1 (6 bases). Germline CDR1 is SGHRS and CDR2 is YFSETQ. The CDR3 has 16 residues. The ends were cut back, 3 bases at V and 6 bases at J, with 21 bases in the middle. DNA for the CDR3: TGCGCCAGCAGCTGGGGTTTTACAGGGCGGATCCCTGAAGCTTTCTTT. Amino acid sequence: CASSWGFTGRIPEAFF.

This chain joins TRBV5-1 and TRBJ2-5; the match to TRBD2 covers 7 bases. J was trimmed by 1 base and V by 4 bases; bases with no gene match: 4. Germline CDR1 reads SGHRS; CDR2 reads YFSETQ. The CDR3 totals 14 residues. The CDR3 is CASSPGGSQETQYF. The CDR3 DNA reads as TGCGCCAGCAGCCCCGGGGGGAGCCAAGAGACCCAGTACTTC. The whole variable domain, remainder taken from reference TRBV5-1 and TRBJ2-5, is KAGVTQTPRYLIKTRGQQVTLSCSPISGHRSVSWYQQTPGQGLQFLFEYFSETQRNKGNFPGRFSGRQFSNSRSEMNVSTLELGDSALYLCASSPGGSQETQYFGPGTRLLVL.

The genes are TRBV27 and TRBJ1-1, with TRBD1 matching 11 bases. V gave up 5 bases and J gave up 2 bases; unmatched junction bases: 1. The CDR3 runs to 14 residues. Germline values: CDR1 MNHEY, CDR2 SMNVEV (reference sequence). The CDR3 DNA sequence: TGTGCCAGCAGTGGACAGGGGGCTAACACTGAAGCTTTCTTT. Amino acids: CASSGQGANTEAFF.

The chain carries TRBV19 and TRBJ1-4, with D perhaps TRBD1 (5 bases). Per the germline V gene, CDR1 is LNHDA and CDR2 is SQIVND (reference sequence). Trimming stripped 6 bases from V and 5 bases from J, with 10 bases between. The CDR3 extends over 13 amino acids. The CDR3: CASSRVLNEKLFF. The CDR3 DNA reads as TGTGCCAGTAGCAGGGTATTAAATGAAAAACTGTTTTTT.

The chain carries TRBV19 and TRBJ1-6, with a weak D call TRBD1 (5 bases). CDR3 length equals 14 residues. Between the trimmed V and J ends, which lost 9 bases and 6 bases, there was a span of 15 bases. Germline V gene lookup returns CDR1 LNHDA and CDR2 SQIVND (reference sequence). Written as DNA, the CDR3 is TGTGCCAGCAGCGGGACGGCGCGTAATTCACCCCTCCACTTT. It codes for CASSGTARNSPLHF.

The chain employs TRBV28 and TRBJ2-3, with a tentative D call TRBD2 (6 bases). V dropped 2 bases and J dropped 6 bases, with 18 bases sitting between them. CDR1 is MDHEN, CDR2 SYDVKM, per germline. The CDR3 sequence is 16 residues long. CDR3 bases: TGTGCCAGCAGTTTAGGCGGGACCATCACGAGGGATACGCAGTATTTT. Residues: CASSLGGTITRDTQYF.

V is TRBV28 and J is TRBJ2-7, with D uncertain. The V end was cut by 6 bases, the J end by 0 bases, with 15 bases between. The CDR3 spans 15 residues. Per the germline V gene, CDR1 is MDHEN and CDR2 is SYDVKM. The CDR3 spells CASSFATSGSYEQYF. CDR3 DNA: TGTGCCAGCAGCTTCGCCACCTCGGGCTCCTACGAGCAGTACTTC.

V and J are TRBV7-3 and TRBJ2-5; 10 nucleotides align to TRBD2. Germline V gene lookup returns CDR1 SGHTA and CDR2 FQGTGA. The length of the CDR3 is 15 residues. Unmatched junction bases numbered 3, after V lost 0 bases and J lost 5 bases. The DNA for the CDR3 is TGTGCCAGCAGCTTAACGCTAGCGGGGGCGGAGACCCAGTACTTC. This translates into CASSLTLAGAETQYF.

The chain uses TRBV30 and TRBJ1-2; TRBD1 is a possible D gene (5 bases). The ends were cut back, 4 bases at V and 8 bases at J, with 17 bases in the middle. The CDR3 has 13 residues. Germline CDR1 reads GTSNPN; CDR2 reads SVGIG (reference sequence). For the CDR3, the DNA is TGTGCCTGGACCATCCCGGGGGGAACCGGCTACACCTTC. Amino acids: CAWTIPGGTGYTF.

V is TRBV20-1 and J is TRBJ2-5; a weak D match, TRBD2 (6 bases). This CDR3 has 11 amino acids. From germline, CDR1 is DFQATT and CDR2 SNEGSKA (reference sequence). The CDR3 here is CRGMRGATQYF. In DNA, the CDR3 is TGCAGGGGAATGCGGGGAGCGACCCAGTACTTC.

The chain combines TRBV5-4 with TRBJ1-2; TRBD1 agrees at 10 bases. Trimming at V came to 4 bases and at J to 4 bases, leaving 4 bases not matched to a gene. The CDR3 is made up of 14 amino acids. In germline, CDR1 is SGHNT, CDR2 YYREEE (reference sequence). CDR3 sequence: CASSARTGGYGYTF. CDR3 bases: TGTGCCAGCAGCGCAAGGACAGGGGGCTATGGCTACACCTTC.

In its sample, this clone was seen once. The V and J genes are TRBV5-1 and TRBJ2-7; 8 bases agree with TRBD2. After removal of 5 bases from V and 0 bases from J, the junction contained 4 bases not matched to a gene. Germline loops: CDR1 SGHRS, CDR2 YFSETQ. The CDR3 length is 14 residues. CDR3 residues: CASRGSGVSYEQYF. The CDR3 DNA is TGCGCCAGCAGGGGTAGCGGGGTCTCCTACGAGCAGTACTTC.

The chain is built from TRBV5-1 and TRBJ1-2, with D possibly matching TRBD1 (6 bases). This CDR3 spans 15 amino acids. Deletions cut 0 bases from V and 3 bases from J, with 12 bases between. The germline CDR1 and CDR2 sequences are SGHRS and YFSETQ. CDR3 sequence reads: CASSLGPDRDYGYTF. DNA of the CDR3: TGCGCCAGCAGCTTGGGACCGGACAGAGACTATGGCTACACCTTC.

The V and J genes are TRBV11-2 and TRBJ2-3; a possible D gene is TRBD1 (5 bases). Per the germline V gene, CDR1 is SGHAT and CDR2 is FQNNGV. CDR3 length equals 15 residues. The V end lost 2 bases, the J end lost 2 bases, and 11 bases lay between the germline ends. Here the CDR3 DNA reads TGTGCCAGCAGCTTATGGGCCGGACACACAGATACGCAGTATTTT. It encodes CASSLWAGHTDTQYF.